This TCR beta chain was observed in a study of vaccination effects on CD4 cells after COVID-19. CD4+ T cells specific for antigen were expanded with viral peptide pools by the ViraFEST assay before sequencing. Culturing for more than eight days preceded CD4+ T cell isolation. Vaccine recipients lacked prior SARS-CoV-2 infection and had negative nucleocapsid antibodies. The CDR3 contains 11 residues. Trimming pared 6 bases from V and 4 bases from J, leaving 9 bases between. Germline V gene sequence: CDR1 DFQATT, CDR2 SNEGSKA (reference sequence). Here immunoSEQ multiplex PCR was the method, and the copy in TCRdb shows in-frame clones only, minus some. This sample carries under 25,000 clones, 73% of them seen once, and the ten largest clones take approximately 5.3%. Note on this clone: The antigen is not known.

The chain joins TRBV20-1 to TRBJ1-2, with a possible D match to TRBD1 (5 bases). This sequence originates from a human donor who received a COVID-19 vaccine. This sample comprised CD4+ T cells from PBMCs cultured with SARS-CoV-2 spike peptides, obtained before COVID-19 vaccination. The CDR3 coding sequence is TGCAGTGCGGTGACAGCCTATGGCTACACCTTC. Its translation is CSAVTAYGYTF.